This T cell receptor (beta chain) stems from a study of PD-1 blockade in mismatch repair-deficient tumors. General study findings and limits: Tumor-resident clones, often absent from pretreatment blood, expanded after pembrolizumab and then contracted.

Sequencing used immunoSEQ multiplex PCR; TCRdb keeps in-frame clones, though not all of them. Among around 30,000 clones, less than 90% were seen once, and the ten largest hold 3% to 3.5%. CDR3 length: 13 amino acids. Per the germline V gene, CDR1 is SGHRS and CDR2 is YFSETQ. V dropped 8 bases and J dropped 6; count of bases not matched to a gene: 10. In the case of this clone: Its antigen is not known.

The sequences come from PBMCs, collected less than 7 weeks after starting pembrolizumab. V usage is TRBV5-1 and J usage is TRBJ1-1; 7 nucleotides line up with TRBD1. This clonotype was sampled from an adult with mismatch repair-deficient cancer. CDR3 loop: CASTRGDRAEAFF. CDR3 nucleotides: TGCGCCAGTACTAGAGGAGACAGGGCTGAAGCTTTCTTT.